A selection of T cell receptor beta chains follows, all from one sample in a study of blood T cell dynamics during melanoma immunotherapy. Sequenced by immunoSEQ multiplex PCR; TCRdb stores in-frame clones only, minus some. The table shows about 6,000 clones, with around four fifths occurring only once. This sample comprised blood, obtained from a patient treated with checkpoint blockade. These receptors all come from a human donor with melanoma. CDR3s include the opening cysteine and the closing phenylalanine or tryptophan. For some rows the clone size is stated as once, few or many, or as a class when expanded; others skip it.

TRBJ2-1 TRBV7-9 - CASASGKNEQFF
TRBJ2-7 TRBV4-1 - CASSLVPGTATYEQYF
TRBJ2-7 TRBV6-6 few CASSYSDRTYEQYF
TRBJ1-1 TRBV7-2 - CASSLALAGNTEAFF
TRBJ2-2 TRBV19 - CASSTGGGAGELFF
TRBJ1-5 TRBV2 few CASSEEGRQPQHF
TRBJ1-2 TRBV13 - CASSLGSGGFGYGYTF
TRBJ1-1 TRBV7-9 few CASSLDQGQNTEAFF
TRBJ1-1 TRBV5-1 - CASSLNTEAFF
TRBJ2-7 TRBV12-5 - CASGLLARSYEQYF
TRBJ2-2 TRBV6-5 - CASSFTTGELFF
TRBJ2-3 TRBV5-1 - CASSEQGARGYTQYF
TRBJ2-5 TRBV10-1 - CASSETAAETQYF
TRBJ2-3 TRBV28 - CASSFPGQGAEDTQYF
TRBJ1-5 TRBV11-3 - CASSLVEAAVAQPQHF
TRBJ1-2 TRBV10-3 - CAISESDSTDYTF
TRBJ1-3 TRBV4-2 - CASSPRVGQGNSGNTIYF
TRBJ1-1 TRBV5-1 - CASSLVAGGKTEAFF
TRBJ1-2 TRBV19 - CASSIVPGLSYGYTF
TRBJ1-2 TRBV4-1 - CASSLPGAEANYGYTF
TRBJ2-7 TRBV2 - CASRVQGPTYEQYF
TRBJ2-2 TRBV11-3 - CASSRGGGRDTGELFF
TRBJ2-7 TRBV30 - CALPRDSNSYEQYF
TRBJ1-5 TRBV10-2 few CASSESSSNQPQHF
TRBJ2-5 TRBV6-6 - CASRGAGGLQETQYF
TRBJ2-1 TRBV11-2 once CASSSGGGNEQFF